The 27 T cell receptor beta chains presented below share a single source sample, sequenced in a study of T-cell reconstitution after alpha-beta-depleted transplantation in children. The TCRbeta library incorporated unique molecular identifiers. TCRdb processed the PCR reads anew with MiXCR; each CDR3 protein has one entry. Of some 440,000 distinct CDR3 sequences in the sample, about a sixth are singletons; the top ten hold approximately 28%. The source material was PBMCs, mostly from graft donor cells, sampled 360 days after TCRalphabeta/CD19-depleted stem cell transplant. Receptor source: a boy less than two years old who had a stem cell transplant for Wiskott-Aldrich syndrome, so the T cells may come from the graft donor.

V and J are TRBV12-3 or TRBV12-4 and TRBJ2-7; D gene ambiguous. This CDR3 comprises 11 residues. V lost 4 bases, J lost 6 bases, and 7 bases lay in between. The chain's CDR3 is CASSSTTEQYF. The DNA of the CDR3 is TGTGCCAGCAGTTCTACCACCGAGCAGTACTTC.

This clonotype showed up just a few times. V usage is TRBV6-2 or TRBV6-3 and J usage is TRBJ1-5; D uncertain. V was shortened by 6 bases and J by 7 bases, with 19 bases between the two germline ends. Germline-derived CDR1 and CDR2 are MNHEY and SVGEGT. The CDR3 covers 15 residues. CDR3 protein: CASSLSGRAWQPQHF. As DNA, the CDR3 is TGTGCCAGCAGCCTCAGCGGCCGGGCATGGCAGCCCCAGCATTTT.

The chain uses TRBV20-1 and TRBJ1-6, with D unresolved. The CDR3 is 15 residues long. Trimming took off 1 base at V and 0 bases at J, with 7 bases between the two ends. Germline V lookup: CDR1 DFQATT, CDR2 SNEGSKA (reference sequence). CDR3 bases: TGCAGTGCTAGAGTGGGGAGCTCCTATAATTCACCCCTCCACTTT. This translates into CSARVGSSYNSPLHF.

This clonotype appeared a few times. The chain couples TRBV5-1 to TRBJ2-7; D is unclear. Deletions cut 2 bases from V and 4 bases from J, with 13 bases between. Germline V gene data show CDR1 as SGHRS and CDR2 as YFSETQ. The CDR3 is 14 residues long. The CDR3 DNA reads as TGCGCCAGCAGCTTCCGAAAGGGTAGTTACGAGCAGTACTTC. Translating gives CASSFRKGSYEQYF.

V is TRBV28 and J is TRBJ2-5; 8 bases are shared with TRBD1. Germline V gene lookup returns CDR1 MDHEN and CDR2 SYDVKM. V lost 2 bases, J lost 1 base, and 3 bases stayed unmatched. The CDR3 loop spans 15 amino acids. The CDR3 bases are TGTGCCAGCAGTTTAAAGGGACAGGTCCAAGAGACCCAGTACTTC. Protein: CASSLKGQVQETQYF.

This sequence joins TRBV12-3 or TRBV12-4 and TRBJ2-3, with TRBD2 identical over 10 bases. The CDR3 is made up of 15 amino acids. Trimming cost V 7 bases and J 2 bases; bases outside gene matches: 6. The CDR3 DNA reads TGTGCCAGCAACCAGAGCGGGAGGGTCACAGATACGCAGTATTTT. As protein: CASNQSGRVTDTQYF.

On this clonotype itself: At one end, the junction sequence differs from germline, possibly due to a read error. CDR3 DNA sequence: TGCAGTTCTAGTGAGGTTAATGAAGACACTGAAGCTTTCTTT. Translating it yields CSSSEVNEDTEAFF. The chain joins TRBV20-1 to TRBJ1-1; D gene ambiguous. Per the germline V gene, CDR1 is DFQATT and CDR2 is SNEGSKA (reference sequence). The CDR3 covers 14 residues.

The chain carries TRBV5-1 and TRBJ2-5, with D perhaps matching TRBD2 (7 bases). CDR1 is SGHRS, CDR2 YFSETQ, per germline. The CDR3 has 13 residues. The V and J ends lost 5 bases and 5 bases respectively, with 13 bases between them. CDR3 sequence: CASRGARGETQYF. The CDR3 DNA is TGCGCCAGCAGGGGGGCGCGGGGGGAGACCCAGTACTTC.

There are a few counts of this clonotype. The CDR3 region has the DNA TGTGCCAGCAGTTCACGGAGATTCAACTATGGCTACACCTTC. The encoded protein is CASSSRRFNYGYTF. The V call is TRBV6-5, the J call TRBJ1-2; D gene uncertain. Germline V gene sequence: CDR1 MNHEY, CDR2 SVGAGI. The CDR3 has 14 residues. V lost 4 bases and J lost 2, with 11 bases in between.

The chain combines TRBV28 with TRBJ1-3, with unresolved D. CDR3 size: 15 residues. V dropped 3 bases and J dropped 0 bases, with 9 bases sitting between them. From germline, CDR1 is MDHEN and CDR2 SYDVKM. The CDR3 reads CASSFNLHSGNTIYF. The CDR3 coding sequence is TGTGCCAGCAGTTTTAACCTGCACTCTGGAAACACCATATATTTT.

The rearrangement uses TRBV13 and TRBJ1-5, with D hard to call. The CDR3 has 13 residues. Trimming cost V 5 bases and J 6 bases, with 11 bases left between them. Germline CDR1 reads PRHDT; CDR2 reads FYEKMQ (reference sequence). Here the CDR3 reads CASSTRVGQPQHF. The CDR3 DNA reads TGTGCCAGCAGCACGAGGGTGGGTCAGCCCCAGCATTTT.

This rearrangement joins TRBV6-5 to TRBJ1-5; D not certain. The CDR3 is 13 residues long. Germline V gene sequence: CDR1 MNHEY, CDR2 SVGAGI. Trimming shortened V by 0 bases and J by 3 bases, and 3 bases separated the two germline ends. Here the CDR3 DNA reads TGTGCCAGCAGTTACTCGTACAATCAGCCCCAGCATTTT. It is translated as CASSYSYNQPQHF.

The genes are TRBV20-1 and TRBJ2-2, with TRBD2 matching over 7 bases. CDR1 is DFQATT and CDR2 is SNEGSKA in the germline V gene (reference sequence). The trim removed 1 base at V and 5 bases at J, leaving 4 bases unmatched. This CDR3 is 14 amino acids long. The CDR3 nucleotides are TGCAGTGCTAGAGGTGGCGGGAGAACCGGGGAGCTGTTTTTT. Amino acid sequence: CSARGGGRTGELFF.

This clonotype was observed a handful of times. The chain combines TRBV29-1 with TRBJ2-1, with 9 nucleotides matching TRBD2. The V segment lost 5 bases and the J segment 5 bases; nucleotides outside the gene matches: 10. This CDR3 region has 15 residues. The germline gives CDR1 SQVTM, CDR2 ANQGSEA. The CDR3 nucleotides are TGCAGCGTTCCCAGAGGGGGACTAGCCAACAATGAGCAGTTCTTC. Encoded protein: CSVPRGGLANNEQFF.

The genes are TRBV20-1 and TRBJ2-1, with TRBD2 matching 10 bases. The CDR3 consists of 13 residues. Germline V gene sequence: CDR1 DFQATT, CDR2 SNEGSKA (reference sequence). The chain's CDR3 is CSLPGLAFNEQFF. DNA for the CDR3: TGCAGCCTACCGGGACTAGCGTTCAATGAGCAGTTCTTC.

This clonotype was counted only a few times. The chain is built from TRBV12-3 or TRBV12-4 and TRBJ2-2; TRBD2 matches at 12 bases. This CDR3 spans 17 amino acids. The junction had 7 bases not matched to a gene; V was cut back by 3 bases and J by 5 bases. The CDR3 protein is CASSFQGLAGKTGELFF. Here the CDR3 DNA reads TGTGCCAGCAGTTTTCAAGGACTAGCGGGAAAGACCGGGGAGCTGTTTTTT.

This clonotype was observed once. V usage is TRBV24-1 and J usage is TRBJ2-5, with 7 bases aligning to TRBD1. Germline lookup yields CDR1 KGHDR and CDR2 SFDVKD. V shed 4 bases, J shed 1 base, and the junction held 17 bases outside the gene matches. CDR3 length: 19 amino acids. CDR3 protein: CATSDPGQPHWGRQETQYF. The CDR3 DNA reads as TGTGCCACCAGTGACCCGGGACAGCCTCACTGGGGCCGCCAAGAGACCCAGTACTTC.

The chain recombines TRBV12-3 or TRBV12-4 with TRBJ1-5, with D perhaps matching TRBD1 (5 bases). This CDR3 has 15 amino acids. The V gene lost 2 bases and the J gene lost 0 bases, with 8 bases spanning the gap. CDR3 region: CASSLQGFSNQPQHF. The DNA for the CDR3 is TGTGCCAGCAGTTTACAGGGATTTAGCAATCAGCCCCAGCATTTT.

This clonotype was detected only a few times. The V gene is TRBV6-2 or TRBV6-3, the J gene TRBJ2-2, with D unclear. This CDR3 is 18 amino acids long. Trimming removed 6 bases from V and 6 bases from J, with 26 bases in between. CDR1 is MNHEY, CDR2 SVGEGT, per germline. CDR3: CASSPTPSRFTAPGELFF. CDR3 coding DNA: TGTGCCAGCAGCCCCACCCCAAGCCGGTTCACCGCTCCCGGGGAGCTGTTTTTT.

In this sample, this clonotype turned up a few times. The chain links TRBV28 to TRBJ2-2; D unresolved. V lost 8 bases and J lost 2, with 12 bases in between. Germline V gene sequence: CDR1 MDHEN, CDR2 SYDVKM. The CDR3 is made up of 14 amino acids. The CDR3 here is CASLFSLNTGELFF. Here the CDR3 DNA reads TGTGCCAGCCTCTTTTCACTTAACACCGGGGAGCTGTTTTTT.

The V gene is TRBV2, the J gene TRBJ2-1; 8 bases match TRBD2. Germline CDR1 reads SNHLY; CDR2 reads FYNNEI. Losses at the gene ends were 8 bases for V and 1 base for J; bases not matched to a gene: 7. The CDR3 runs 15 residues. The CDR3 DNA is TGTGCCAGCCAGGGCGGGGGGCCTTCCTACAATGAGCAGTTCTTC. Protein product: CASQGGGPSYNEQFF.

The CDR3 spells CASSFQSNYGYTF. The CDR3 nucleotides read TGTGCCAGCAGTTTTCAGAGCAACTATGGCTACACCTTC. J is TRBJ1-2 and V is TRBV12-3 or TRBV12-4; unclear D gene. The V end was cut by 3 bases, the J end by 2 bases, with 7 bases between. The CDR3 sequence is 13 residues long.

Only a few counts were recorded for this clonotype. This chain connects TRBV11-2 to TRBJ2-3; TRBD2 matches 10 bases. The germline V gene has CDR1 SGHAT and CDR2 FQNNGV. This CDR3 has 18 residues. V gave up 4 bases and J gave up 2 bases; unmatched junction bases: 12. CDR3 residues: CASSSSSLAGVVTDTQYF. CDR3 nucleotide sequence: TGTGCCAGCAGCTCCAGCTCCCTAGCGGGAGTTGTCACAGATACGCAGTATTTT.

V is TRBV12-3 or TRBV12-4 and J is TRBJ2-7; D ambiguous. CDR3 length: 13 residues. The V and J ends lost 1 base and 5 bases respectively, with 9 bases between them. DNA of the CDR3: TGTGCCAGCAGTTTAGTACACACCAACGAGCAGTACTTC. Its translation is CASSLVHTNEQYF.

This clonotype was seen a few times. This chain joins TRBV15 and TRBJ2-1, with TRBD2 matching 16 bases. From germline, CDR1 is LNHNV and CDR2 YYDKDF (reference sequence). V gave up 2 bases and J gave up 7 bases; unmatched junction bases: 8. The CDR3 has 18 residues. DNA of the CDR3: TGTGCCACCAGCAGACTTGGGACTAGCGGGGGGGCTGGAAATGAGCAGTTCTTC. Translated, it gives CATSRLGTSGGAGNEQFF. Full variable domain (remainder filled in from reference TRBV15 and TRBJ2-1): DAMVIQNPRYQVTQFGKPVTLSCSQTLNHNVMYWYQQKSSQAPKLLFHYYDKDFNNEADTPDNFQSRRPNTSFCFLDIRSPGLGDTAMYLCATSRLGTSGGAGNEQFFGPGTRLTVL.

This clonotype was counted between two and nine times. The chain employs TRBV28 and TRBJ2-5; possible D gene TRBD1, 6 bases. The V end lost 2 bases, the J end lost 1 base, and 14 bases lay between the germline ends. CDR1 and CDR2 (germline): MDHEN, SYDVKM. The CDR3 sequence is 16 residues long. Here the CDR3 DNA reads TGTGCCAGCAGTTTAAGTCAGGGGTATATCCAAGAGACCCAGTACTTC. Encoded protein: CASSLSQGYIQETQYF.

The chain combines TRBV5-5 with TRBJ2-6; no firm D call. Per germline, CDR1 SGHKS and CDR2 YYEKEE (reference sequence). The CDR3 runs 16 residues. V was pared by 3 bases and J by 3 bases, with 13 bases between. The chain's CDR3 is CASSYFWAVGANVLTF. CDR3 nucleotides: TGTGCCAGCAGCTACTTCTGGGCCGTTGGGGCCAACGTCCTGACTTTC. The whole variable domain, remainder taken from reference TRBV5-5 and TRBJ2-6, is DAGVTQSPTHLIKTRGQQVTLRCSPISGHKSVSWYQQVLGQGPQFIFQYYEKEERGRGNFPDRFSARQFPNYSSELNVNALLLGDSALYLCASSYFWAVGANVLTFGAGSRLTVL.